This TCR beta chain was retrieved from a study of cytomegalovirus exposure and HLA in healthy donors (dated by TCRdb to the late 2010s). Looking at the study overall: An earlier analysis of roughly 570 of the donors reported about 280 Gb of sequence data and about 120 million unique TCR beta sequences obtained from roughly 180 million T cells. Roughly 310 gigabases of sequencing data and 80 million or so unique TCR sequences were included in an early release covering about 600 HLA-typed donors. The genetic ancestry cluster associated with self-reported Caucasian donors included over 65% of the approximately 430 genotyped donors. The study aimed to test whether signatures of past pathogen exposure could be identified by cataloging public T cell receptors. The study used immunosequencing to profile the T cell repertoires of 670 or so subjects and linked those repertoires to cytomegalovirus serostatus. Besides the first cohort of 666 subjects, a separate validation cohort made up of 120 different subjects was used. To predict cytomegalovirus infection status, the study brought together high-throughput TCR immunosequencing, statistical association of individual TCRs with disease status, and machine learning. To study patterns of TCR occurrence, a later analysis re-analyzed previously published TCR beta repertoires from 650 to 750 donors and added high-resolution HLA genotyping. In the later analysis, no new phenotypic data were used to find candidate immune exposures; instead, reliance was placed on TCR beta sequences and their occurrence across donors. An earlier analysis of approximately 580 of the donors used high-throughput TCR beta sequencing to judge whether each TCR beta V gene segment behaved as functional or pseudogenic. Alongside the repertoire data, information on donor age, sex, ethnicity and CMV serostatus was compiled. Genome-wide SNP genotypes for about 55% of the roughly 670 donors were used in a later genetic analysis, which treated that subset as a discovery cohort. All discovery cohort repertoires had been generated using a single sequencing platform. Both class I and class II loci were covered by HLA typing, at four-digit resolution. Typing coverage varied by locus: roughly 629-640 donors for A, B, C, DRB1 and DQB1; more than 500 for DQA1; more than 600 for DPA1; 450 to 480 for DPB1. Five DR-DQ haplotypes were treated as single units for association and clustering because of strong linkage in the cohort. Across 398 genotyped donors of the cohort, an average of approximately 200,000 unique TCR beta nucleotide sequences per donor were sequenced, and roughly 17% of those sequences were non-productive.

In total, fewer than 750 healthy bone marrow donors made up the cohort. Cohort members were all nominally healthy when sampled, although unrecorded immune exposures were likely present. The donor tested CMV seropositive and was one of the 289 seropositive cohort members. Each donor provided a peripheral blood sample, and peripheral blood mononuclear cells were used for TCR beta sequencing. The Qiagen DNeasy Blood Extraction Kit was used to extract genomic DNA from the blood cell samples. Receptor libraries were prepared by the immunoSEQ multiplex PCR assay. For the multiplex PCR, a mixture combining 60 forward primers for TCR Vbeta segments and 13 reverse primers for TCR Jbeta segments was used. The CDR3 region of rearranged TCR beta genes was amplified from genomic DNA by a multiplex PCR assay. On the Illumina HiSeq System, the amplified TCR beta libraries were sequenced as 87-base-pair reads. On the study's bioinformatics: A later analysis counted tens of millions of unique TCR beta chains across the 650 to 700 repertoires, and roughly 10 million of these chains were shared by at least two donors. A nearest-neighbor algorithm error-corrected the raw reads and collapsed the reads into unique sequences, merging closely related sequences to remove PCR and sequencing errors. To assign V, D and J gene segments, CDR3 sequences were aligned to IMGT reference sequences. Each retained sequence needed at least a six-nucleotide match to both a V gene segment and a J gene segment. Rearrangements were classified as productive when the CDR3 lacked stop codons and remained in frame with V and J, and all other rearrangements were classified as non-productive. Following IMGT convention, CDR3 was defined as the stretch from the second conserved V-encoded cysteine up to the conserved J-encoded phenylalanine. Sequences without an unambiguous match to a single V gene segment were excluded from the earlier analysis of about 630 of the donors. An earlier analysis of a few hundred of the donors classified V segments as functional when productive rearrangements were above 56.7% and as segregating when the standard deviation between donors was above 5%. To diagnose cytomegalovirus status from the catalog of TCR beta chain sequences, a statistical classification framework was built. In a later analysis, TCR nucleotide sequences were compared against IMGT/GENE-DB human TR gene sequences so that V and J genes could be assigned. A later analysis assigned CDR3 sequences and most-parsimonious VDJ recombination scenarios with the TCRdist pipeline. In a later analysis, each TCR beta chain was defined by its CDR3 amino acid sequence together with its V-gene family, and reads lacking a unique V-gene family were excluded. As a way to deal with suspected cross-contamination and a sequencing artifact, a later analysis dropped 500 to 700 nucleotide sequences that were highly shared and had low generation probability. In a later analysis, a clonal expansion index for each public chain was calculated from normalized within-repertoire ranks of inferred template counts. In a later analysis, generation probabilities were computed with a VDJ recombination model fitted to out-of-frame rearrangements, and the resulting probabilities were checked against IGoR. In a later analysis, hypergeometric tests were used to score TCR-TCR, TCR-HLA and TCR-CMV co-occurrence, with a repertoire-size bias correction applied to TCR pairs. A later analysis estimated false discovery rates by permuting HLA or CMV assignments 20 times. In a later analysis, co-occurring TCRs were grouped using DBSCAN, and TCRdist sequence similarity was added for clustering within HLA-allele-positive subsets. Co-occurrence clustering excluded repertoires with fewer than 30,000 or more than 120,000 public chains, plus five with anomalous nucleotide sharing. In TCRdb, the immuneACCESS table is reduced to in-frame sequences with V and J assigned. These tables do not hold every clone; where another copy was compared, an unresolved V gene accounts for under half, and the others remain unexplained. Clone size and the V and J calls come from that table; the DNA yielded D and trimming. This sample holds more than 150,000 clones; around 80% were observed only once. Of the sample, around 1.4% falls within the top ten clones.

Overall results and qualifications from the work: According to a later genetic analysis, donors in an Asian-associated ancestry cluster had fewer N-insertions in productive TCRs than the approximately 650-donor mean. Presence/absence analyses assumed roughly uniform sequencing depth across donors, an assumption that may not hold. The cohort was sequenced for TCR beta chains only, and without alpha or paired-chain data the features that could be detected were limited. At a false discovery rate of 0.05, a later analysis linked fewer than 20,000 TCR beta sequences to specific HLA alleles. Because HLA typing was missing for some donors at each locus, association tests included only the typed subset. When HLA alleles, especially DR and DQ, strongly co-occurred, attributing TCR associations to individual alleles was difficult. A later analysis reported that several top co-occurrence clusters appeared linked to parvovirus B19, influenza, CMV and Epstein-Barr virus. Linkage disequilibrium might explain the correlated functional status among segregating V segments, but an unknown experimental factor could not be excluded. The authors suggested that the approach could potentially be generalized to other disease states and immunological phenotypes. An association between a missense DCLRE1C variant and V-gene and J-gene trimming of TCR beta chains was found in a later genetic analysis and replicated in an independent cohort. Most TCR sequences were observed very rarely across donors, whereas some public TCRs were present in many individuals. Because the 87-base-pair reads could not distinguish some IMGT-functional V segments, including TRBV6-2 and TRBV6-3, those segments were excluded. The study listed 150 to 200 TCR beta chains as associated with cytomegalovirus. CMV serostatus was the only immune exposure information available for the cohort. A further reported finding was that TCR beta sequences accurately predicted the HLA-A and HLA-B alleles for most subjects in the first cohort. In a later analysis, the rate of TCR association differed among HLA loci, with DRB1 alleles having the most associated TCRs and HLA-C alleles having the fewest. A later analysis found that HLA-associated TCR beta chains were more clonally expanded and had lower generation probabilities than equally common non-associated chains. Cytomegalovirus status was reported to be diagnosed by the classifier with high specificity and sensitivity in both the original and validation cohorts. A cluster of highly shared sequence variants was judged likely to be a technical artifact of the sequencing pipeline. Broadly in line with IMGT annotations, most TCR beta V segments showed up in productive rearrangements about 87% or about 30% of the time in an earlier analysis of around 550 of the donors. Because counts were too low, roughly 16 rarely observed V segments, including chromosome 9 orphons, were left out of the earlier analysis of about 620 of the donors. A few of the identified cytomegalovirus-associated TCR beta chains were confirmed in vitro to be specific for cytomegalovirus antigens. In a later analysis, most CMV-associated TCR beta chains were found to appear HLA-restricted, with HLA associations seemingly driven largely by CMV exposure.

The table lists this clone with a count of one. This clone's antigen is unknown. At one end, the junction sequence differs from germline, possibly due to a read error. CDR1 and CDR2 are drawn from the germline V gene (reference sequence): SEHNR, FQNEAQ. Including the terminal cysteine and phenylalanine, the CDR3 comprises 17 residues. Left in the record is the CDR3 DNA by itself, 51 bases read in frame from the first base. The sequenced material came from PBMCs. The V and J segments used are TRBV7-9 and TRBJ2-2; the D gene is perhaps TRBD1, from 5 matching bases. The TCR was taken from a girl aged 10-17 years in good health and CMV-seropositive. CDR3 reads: CASSLFRGGSNAGELFF. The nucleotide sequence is TGTGCCAGCAGCTTATTTAGGGGCGGCTCGAACGCCGGGGAGCTGTTTTTT. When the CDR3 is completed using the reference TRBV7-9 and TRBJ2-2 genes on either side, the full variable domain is DTGVSQNPRHKITKRGQNVTFRCDPISEHNRLYWYRQTLGQGPEFLTYFQNEAQLEKSRLLSDRFSAERPKGSFSTLEIQRTEQGDSAMYLCASSLFRGGSNAGELFFGEGSRLTVL.